These 22 T cell receptor beta chains came from one sample sequenced in a study of T cell responses to AZD1222 COVID-19 vaccine. Sequenced by immunoSEQ multiplex PCR; TCRdb stores in-frame clones only, minus some. The sample contains about 140,000 clones, roughly 90% of which appear only once. The source material was peripheral blood, sampled 28 days after the second AZD1222 dose. These receptors were obtained from an adult who received the AZD1222 COVID-19 vaccine.

This clone was recorded only once. The chain is built from TRBV29-1 and TRBJ1-1; 9 nucleotides agree with TRBD1. With 4 bases clipped from V and 1 base from J, the junction kept 10 bases outside the gene matches. This CDR3 is built from 16 residues. Per germline, CDR1 SQVTM and CDR2 ANQGSEA. CDR3 amino acids: CSVAHLPGQGNTEAFF. The CDR3 DNA follows: TGCAGCGTTGCACATCTCCCGGGACAGGGGAACACTGAAGCTTTCTTT.

The J gene is TRBJ1-5, the V gene TRBV6-5; no clear D gene. Trimming stripped 7 bases from V and 0 bases from J, with 10 bases between. From germline, CDR1 is MNHEY and CDR2 SVGAGI. There are 14 residues in the CDR3. The chain's CDR3 is CASTAGVSNQPQHF. In DNA form, the CDR3 reads TGTGCCAGCACCGCCGGAGTTAGCAATCAGCCCCAGCATTTT.

The chain uses TRBV2 and TRBJ2-3; tentatively, D is TRBD2 (6 bases). CDR1 is SNHLY and CDR2 is FYNNEI in the germline V gene. Trimming left V 6 bases short and J 0 bases short, with 16 bases between. The CDR3 is made up of 16 amino acids. The CDR3 DNA reads TGTGCCAGCAGAGCCGCTAGCGATACTAGCACAGATACGCAGTATTTT. This gives the protein CASRAASDTSTDTQYF. The entire variable domain, with the rest obtained from reference TRBV2 and TRBJ2-3, is as follows: EPEVTQTPSHQVTQMGQEVILRCVPISNHLYFYWYRQILGQKVEFLVSFYNNEISEKSEIFDDQFSVERPDGSNFTLKIRSTKLEDSAMYFCASRAASDTSTDTQYFGPGTRLTVL.

This rearrangement joins TRBV10-3 to TRBJ2-5, with D perhaps being TRBD1 or TRBD2 (5 bases each). The V gene's germline CDR1 is ENHRY and CDR2 SYGVKD. CDR3 length: 13 amino acids. Trimming shortened V by 6 bases and J by 2 bases, and 10 bases separated the two germline ends. The CDR3 bases are TGTGCCATCAGGGGACCTCGGCAAGAGACCCAGTACTTC. Amino acid sequence: CAIRGPRQETQYF.

This chain joins TRBV7-6 and TRBJ2-5, with 7 bases identical to TRBD2. With V trimmed by 5 bases and J by 4 bases, 10 bases remained unmatched. The CDR3 spans 15 residues. CDR1 is SGHVS, CDR2 FNYEAQ, per germline. The CDR3 DNA is TGTGCCAGCAGCCGAACGAGCGGGGCCGGAGAGACCCAGTACTTC. This encodes CASSRTSGAGETQYF.

The chain uses TRBV28 and TRBJ1-2, with no clear D. This CDR3 region has 11 residues. The germline V gene encodes CDR1 MDHEN and CDR2 SYDVKM. Trimming left V 11 bases short and J 9 bases short, with 16 bases between. This chain's CDR3 is CAASQDERYTF. The CDR3 DNA reads TGTGCCGCCTCCCAAGATGAGCGCTACACCTTC.

J is TRBJ2-1 and V is TRBV4-2; 9 bases agree with TRBD1. CDR3 size: 15 residues. V lost 1 base and J lost 5; bases outside the gene matches: 3. Germline V gene sequence: CDR1 LGHNA, CDR2 YNFKEQ. In nucleotides, the CDR3 is TGTGCCAGCAGCCAAGGACAGGGGGTTAACAATGAGCAGTTCTTC. Encoded protein: CASSQGQGVNNEQFF.

This clone was seen just once. One end of the junction does not line up with germline, which may come from a read error. CDR3 DNA sequence: TGTGCCAGCAGAGAAGGGGGACTGACCAATTCCTACGAGCAGTACTTC. Translated, it gives CASREGGLTNSYEQYF. V is TRBV2 and J is TRBJ2-7; D may be TRBD1 or TRBD2 (6 bases each). The CDR3 covers 16 residues. Germline V lookup: CDR1 SNHLY, CDR2 FYNNEI.

With respect to this clone: The junction departs from germline at one end; a sequencing error may be responsible. J is TRBJ1-2 and V is TRBV2; D is possibly TRBD1 (6 bases). The CDR3 runs to 13 residues. Germline V CDR1 and CDR2: SNHLY, FYNNEI. The CDR3 nucleotides are TGTGCCAGCAGTGTTACAGGGACGGATAGTTCATGCTTC. Its protein is CASSVTGTDSSCF.

The chain uses TRBV5-4 and TRBJ1-2, with D possibly TRBD1 on 6 matching bases. This CDR3 region has 15 residues. Germline V lookup: CDR1 SGHNT, CDR2 YYREEE (reference sequence). The V gene lost 4 bases and the J gene lost 0 bases, with 13 bases spanning the gap. CDR3 loop: CASSPDSGTNYGYTF. DNA for the CDR3: TGTGCCAGCAGCCCGGACAGTGGTACTAACTATGGCTACACCTTC.

The rearrangement joins TRBV6-2 or TRBV6-3 to TRBJ1-1; D not certain. The CDR3 runs 13 residues. V lost 2 bases, J lost 7 bases, and 11 bases lay in between. Germline CDR1 and CDR2: MNHEY and SVGEGT. The CDR3 loop is CASSYVSPHEAFF. The CDR3 DNA follows: TGTGCCAGCAGTTACGTGTCCCCCCATGAAGCTTTCTTT.

The chain joins TRBV29-1 to TRBJ2-2; D gene uncertain. Germline V lookup: CDR1 SQVTM, CDR2 ANQGSEA. The CDR3 is made up of 12 amino acids. CDR3 protein: CTLRLSTGELFF. The CDR3 coding sequence is TGCACGTTGAGGTTGAGCACCGGGGAGCTGTTTTTT.

This chain joins TRBV11-2 and TRBJ2-6; 7 nucleotides agree with TRBD1. V was clipped by 3 bases and J by 0 bases; unmatched bases: 11. The CDR3 has 19 residues. Per germline, CDR1 SGHAT and CDR2 FQNNGV. The CDR3 nucleotides are TGTGCCAGCAGCTTCCCTCGGGACAGAGGAAGCTCTGGGGCCAACGTCCTGACTTTC. This encodes CASSFPRDRGSSGANVLTF.

This rearrangement joins TRBV9 to TRBJ1-1; D is unresolved. V lost 4 bases and J lost 1, with 11 bases in between. The CDR3 contains 14 residues. The V gene's germline CDR1 is SGDLS and CDR2 YYNGEE. The chain's CDR3 is CASSPQGQNTEAFF. In DNA, the CDR3 is TGTGCCAGCAGCCCACAAGGGCAGAACACTGAAGCTTTCTTT.

CDR3 residues: CASSSGRGGDTQYF. For the CDR3, the DNA is TGTGCCAGCAGCTCGGGCCGTGGAGGAGATACGCAGTATTTT. The genes are TRBV11-3 and TRBJ2-3; perhaps TRBD2 as D (5 bases). Germline V lookup: CDR1 SGHNT, CDR2 YENEEA. The CDR3 runs 14 residues. The ends were cut back, 4 bases at V and 5 bases at J, with 13 bases in the middle.

The chain joins TRBV19 to TRBJ2-6, with 9 bases that match TRBD1. The CDR3 has 15 amino acids. The J segment lost 2 bases and the V segment lost 5 bases, leaving 1 base of the junction unmatched. Germline CDR1 and CDR2: LNHDA and SQIVND (reference sequence). The CDR3 loop reads CASSGQGTGANVLTF. In nucleotides, the CDR3 is TGTGCCAGTAGTGGACAGGGGACTGGGGCCAACGTCCTGACTTTC.

V usage is TRBV6-1 and J usage is TRBJ2-1; 12 positions match TRBD2. J lost 1 base, V lost 4 bases, and 11 bases had no gene match. The germline CDR1 and CDR2 sequences are MNHNS and SASEGT. There are 19 residues in the CDR3. The CDR3 protein is CASSGPLAGGAVSYNEQFF. CDR3 bases: TGTGCCAGCAGTGGACCTCTAGCGGGGGGGGCGGTGTCCTACAATGAGCAGTTCTTC.

This clone has only one observation. The chain carries TRBV29-1 and TRBJ1-1; D possibly corresponds to TRBD1 (6 bases). Germline CDR1 is SQVTM and CDR2 is ANQGSEA. Between the trimmed V and J ends, which lost 7 bases and 9 bases, there was a span of 18 bases. The CDR3 is 12 amino acids. CDR3: CSAEGGETQAFF. The CDR3 DNA is TGCAGCGCCGAAGGGGGGGAGACGCAAGCTTTCTTT.

The chain carries TRBV13 and TRBJ2-7, with 12 bases identical to TRBD2. V was clipped by 5 bases and J by 2 bases; unmatched bases: 7. Germline-derived CDR1 and CDR2 are PRHDT and FYEKMQ (reference sequence). This CDR3 is 16 amino acids long. CDR3 nucleotides: TGTGCCAGCAGCATTTCTAGCGGGAGGGATACCTACGAGCAGTACTTC. This sequence encodes CASSISSGRDTYEQYF.

V is TRBV6-6 and J is TRBJ2-1; possibly TRBD2 for D (6 bases). V lost 5 bases to trimming and J lost 5 bases, with 19 bases between them. This CDR3 comprises 16 residues. Germline-derived CDR1 and CDR2 are MNHNY and SVGAGI (reference sequence). Here the CDR3 DNA reads TGTGCCAGCAGTCGCCCGGGGCTAGCGCAAGACAATGAGCAGTTCTTC. Protein: CASSRPGLAQDNEQFF.

The chain combines TRBV4-1 with TRBJ1-2; D not certain. CDR3 size: 14 residues. The V end was cut by 0 bases, the J end by 8 bases, with 13 bases between. The germline CDR1 and CDR2 sequences are MGHRA and YSYEKL. CDR3 sequence: CASSQDRGGRGYTF. DNA of the CDR3: TGCGCCAGCAGCCAAGATCGAGGTGGACGGGGCTACACCTTC.

This clone has only a few counts. The chain joins TRBV27 to TRBJ2-7; D remains ambiguous. V lost 5 bases, J lost 0 bases, and 11 bases lay in between. Germline V gene lookup returns CDR1 MNHEY and CDR2 SMNVEV (reference sequence). The CDR3 runs to 14 residues. Here the CDR3 DNA reads TGTGCCAGCAGTCCCACTCTAGACTCCTACGAGCAGTACTTC. This sequence encodes CASSPTLDSYEQYF.